Following are 9 T cell receptor beta chains from one sample sequenced in a study of blood T cell repertoires in COVID-19. Sequencing used immunoSEQ multiplex PCR; TCRdb keeps in-frame clones, though not all of them. The sample holds 500,000 to 600,000 clones, about 89% seen once. Material for sequencing was peripheral blood. These receptor sequences come from a woman in her fifties or sixties with COVID-19, enrolled during active disease.

The rearrangement uses TRBV24-1 and TRBJ2-3; the match to TRBD2 covers 10 bases. V dropped 2 bases and J dropped 5; count of bases not matched to a gene: 6. The CDR3 has 16 amino acids. Germline assignment: CDR1 KGHDR and CDR2 SFDVKD. The CDR3 DNA reads as TGTGCCACCAGTGATTCAAGCGGGGGGGATGGAGATACGCAGTATTTT. Amino acids: CATSDSSGGDGDTQYF.

The chain carries TRBV13 and TRBJ1-2; tentative D call: TRBD1 (5 bases). The CDR3 loop spans 15 amino acids. Trimming left V 4 bases short and J 5 bases short, with 17 bases between. Germline CDR1 and CDR2: PRHDT and FYEKMQ (reference sequence). The CDR3 loop is CASSSYPDSTYGYTF. The CDR3 nucleotides are TGTGCCAGCAGCTCATACCCCGACAGCACATATGGCTACACCTTC. Full variable domain (outside the CDR3, taken from reference TRBV13 and TRBJ1-2): AAGVIQSPRHLIKEKRETATLKCYPIPRHDTVYWYQQGPGQDPQFLISFYEKMQSDKGSIPDRFSAQQFSDYHSELNMSSLELGDSALYFCASSSYPDSTYGYTFGSGTRLTVV.

This clone was seen a few times. The gene calls are TRBV7-9 and TRBJ2-7, with 7 bases fitting TRBD1. The CDR3 runs 14 residues. Germline V gene lookup returns CDR1 SEHNR and CDR2 FQNEAQ (reference sequence). V lost 4 bases to trimming and J lost 2 bases; unmatched junction nucleotides: 5. The CDR3 here is CASSSGQSPYEQYF. The CDR3 DNA is TGTGCCAGCAGCTCGGGACAGTCCCCCTACGAGCAGTACTTC.

The V gene is TRBV4-1, the J gene TRBJ2-2; 8 positions match TRBD1. The CDR3 covers 16 residues. Germline V gives CDR1 MGHRA, CDR2 YSYEKL. Germline trimming cut 2 bases from V and 6 bases from J; bases unmatched to any gene: 8. The CDR3 DNA reads TGCGCCAGCAGCCAACCGACAGGGGAAGGTTCCGGGGAGCTGTTTTTT. It is translated as CASSQPTGEGSGELFF.

This clone is a singleton in its sample. The chain couples TRBV6-6 to TRBJ1-4; perhaps TRBD1 as D (6 bases). V was pared by 3 bases and J by 7 bases, with 18 bases between. The CDR3 is made up of 16 amino acids. Germline CDR1 and CDR2: MNHNY and SVGAGI (reference sequence). DNA of the CDR3: TGTGCCAGCAGTTATTTCACCCCCGGGGGGCTTGAAAAACTGTTTTTT. This sequence encodes CASSYFTPGGLEKLFF.

This clone has just one count. This chain joins TRBV30 and TRBJ2-7, with D possibly matching TRBD1 (5 bases). V lost 2 bases and J 1 base, leaving 12 bases between the germline ends. Germline CDR1 reads GTSNPN; CDR2 reads SVGIG (reference sequence). The CDR3 is made up of 14 amino acids. CDR3: CAWSRGGRSYEQYF. CDR3 nucleotides: TGTGCCTGGAGTAGGGGCGGTCGGTCCTACGAGCAGTACTTC.

The genes are TRBV6-4 and TRBJ1-1, with TRBD1 as a possible D gene (6 bases). The ends were cut back, 4 bases at V and 11 bases at J, with 17 bases in the middle. The CDR3 contains 13 residues. The germline CDR1 and CDR2 sequences are MRHNA and SNTAGT. The CDR3 here is CASSARLGQRAFF. The CDR3 region has the DNA TGTGCCAGCAGTGCCCGCCTAGGACAGAGGGCTTTCTTT.

Note on this clone: Its ends do not fully match the called genes, so a read error is possible. The rearrangement joins TRBV4-1 to TRBJ1-4, with D possibly matching TRBD1 (6 bases). Looked up from germline, CDR1 is MGHRA and CDR2 is YSYEKL. The CDR3 contains 16 residues. CDR3 sequence reads: CASRQGPTGVNEKLFF. DNA of the CDR3: TGCGCCAGCAGGCAAGGTCCGACAGGAGTTAATGAAAAACTGTTTTTT.

The chain has TRBV30 and TRBJ1-2; D call uncertain. The V end lost 0 bases, the J end lost 6 bases, and 8 bases lay between the germline ends. Per the germline V gene, CDR1 is GTSNPN and CDR2 is SVGIG (reference sequence). The CDR3 spans 12 residues. The CDR3, as DNA: TGTGCCTGGAGTGTGGGCCGGAATGGCTACACCTTC. This encodes CAWSVGRNGYTF.